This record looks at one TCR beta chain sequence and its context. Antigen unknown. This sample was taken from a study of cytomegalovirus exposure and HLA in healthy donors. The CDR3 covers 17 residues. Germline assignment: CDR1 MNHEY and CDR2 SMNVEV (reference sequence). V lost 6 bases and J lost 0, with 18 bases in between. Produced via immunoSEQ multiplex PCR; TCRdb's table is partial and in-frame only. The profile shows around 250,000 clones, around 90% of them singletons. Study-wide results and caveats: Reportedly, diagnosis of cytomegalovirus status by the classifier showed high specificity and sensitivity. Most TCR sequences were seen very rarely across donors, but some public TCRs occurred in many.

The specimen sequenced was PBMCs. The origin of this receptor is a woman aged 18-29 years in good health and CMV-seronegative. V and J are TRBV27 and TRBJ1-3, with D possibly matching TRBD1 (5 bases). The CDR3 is CASSAWGGALSGNTIYF. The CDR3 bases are TGTGCCAGCAGCGCATGGGGTGGGGCCCTCTCTGGAAACACCATATATTTT.